What follows are 3 T cell receptor beta chains derived from one specimen sequenced in a study of T cell therapy after organ transplantation. No antigen has been identified for these receptors. Time point in this sample: 20-29 weeks after completion of therapy. Measured with immunoSEQ multiplex PCR; TCRdb has only the in-frame clones, and not every one. There are around 20,000 clones in the sample; 84% occur only once, and under 45% lies in the top ten. Material: CD8+ T cells from blood, obtained after autologous CMV-specific T cell therapy. The receptors come from a human patient who had received a solid organ transplant and had CMV disease. Some of the T cells might come from the graft donor.

This chain joins TRBV4-3 and TRBJ1-1, with 11 bases that match TRBD1. Per germline, CDR1 LGHNA and CDR2 YSLEER. Trimming at V came to 1 base and at J to 8 bases, leaving 0 bases not matched to a gene. The CDR3 extends over 13 amino acids. CDR3 coding DNA: TGCGCCAGCAGCCAAGGGACAGGGGGCGAAGCTTTCTTT. Protein: CASSQGTGGEAFF.

This clone turned up a few times. The chain carries TRBV6-5 and TRBJ1-5; D is undetermined. Deletions cut 0 bases from V and 4 bases from J, with 7 bases between. The germline V gene has CDR1 MNHEY and CDR2 SVGAGI. The CDR3 extends over 14 amino acids. CDR3 sequence: CASSYSQENQPQHF. The DNA of the CDR3 is TGTGCCAGCAGTTACTCCCAGGAAAATCAGCCCCAGCATTTT.

DNA for the CDR3: TGTGCCAGTATTCATCGGGCAGGGTCGAAGTCCGGGGAGCTGTTTTTT. Protein: CASIHRAGSKSGELFF. This chain connects TRBV19 to TRBJ2-2; tentatively, D is TRBD1 (5 bases). V lost 7 bases and J 6 bases, leaving 21 bases between the germline ends. This CDR3 has 16 amino acids. Germline V gene data show CDR1 as LNHDA and CDR2 as SQIVND (reference sequence).